Below, 18 T cell receptor beta chains from the same sample are listed, as sequenced in a study of blood T cells in healthy people across ages (dated by TCRdb to about 2015). The receptor library was made with 5' RACE. Sequencer: Illumina HiSeq 2500. A second roughly 6 to 12 cycle PCR used a sample-barcoded 5' primer and a J-beta primer mix. TCRdb passed the public sequencing reads through fastp at Q25 and MiXCR, retaining productive beta sequences. Under each unique CDR3 protein, matching rows form one entry showing the most common genes and DNA. The sample table contains 630,000 or so distinct CDR3 sequences; only one count was recorded for about 30% of them. In total, the top ten clones hold about a sixth of the sample. Input material: blood. These receptor sequences come from a woman older than 75 in good health.

This clonotype has ten or more counts. The chain employs TRBV12-3 or TRBV12-4 and TRBJ1-5; 7 nucleotides align to TRBD1. The CDR3 extends over 14 amino acids. Losses at the gene ends were 5 bases for V and 4 bases for J; bases not matched to a gene: 5. This CDR3 reads CASSPTGINQPQHF. The CDR3 coding sequence is TGTGCCAGCAGTCCGACAGGGATAAATCAGCCCCAGCATTTT.

For this clonotype: This may arise from a read error, as a much more abundant clone is one base away. The rearrangement uses TRBV2 and TRBJ1-6, with D perhaps matching TRBD1 (5 bases). The CDR3 is 13 residues long. Germline values: CDR1 SNHLY, CDR2 FYNNEI. The CDR3 loop is CASSPGKGSPRHF. The DNA for the CDR3 is TGTGCCAGCAGTCCAGGGAAGGGTTCACCCCGCCACTTT. Filled out from reference TRBV2 and TRBJ1-6, the complete variable domain reads EPEVTQTPSHQVTQMGQEVILRCVPISNHLYFYWYRQILGQKVEFLVSFYNNEISEKSEIFDDQFSVERPDGSNFTLKIRSTKLEDSAMYFCASSPGKGSPRHFGNGTRLTVT.

Remarks on this clonotype: It may be a read error: a sequence one base away is much more abundant. V gene TRBV11-2 combines with J gene TRBJ2-1; 7 nucleotides line up with TRBD2. Germline CDR1 reads SGHAT; CDR2 reads FQNNGV. The CDR3 covers 14 residues. CDR3 bases: TGTGCCAACAGCTTCGGGGGGTGGTACAATGAGCAGTTCTTC. Amino acid sequence: CANSFGGWYNEQFF.

As regards this clonotype: This may be a read error, as it is one base from a much larger clone. This chain links TRBV5-6 with TRBJ2-1, with 8 bases fitting TRBD2. The J call may not be correct, given that the DNA end is closer to TRBJ2-7. This CDR3 comprises 16 residues. Looked up from germline, CDR1 is SGHDT and CDR2 is YYEEEE. The DNA of the CDR3 is TGTGCCAGCAGGCGAGCGGGGGACCCCTCCTACAATGAGCAGTACTTC. Its translation: CASRRAGDPSYNEQYF.

This clonotype was seen repeatedly, ten times or more. The chain links TRBV20-1 to TRBJ2-1, with D perhaps matching TRBD1 or TRBD2 (5 bases each). This CDR3 is built from 14 residues. The germline CDR1 and CDR2 sequences are DFQATT and SNEGSKA (reference sequence). V was trimmed by 7 bases and J by 3 bases, leaving 16 bases between them. CDR3 coding DNA: TGCAGTGTCCCGACAGCCCGGGGCTACAATGAGCAGTTCTTC. It specifies CSVPTARGYNEQFF.

This clonotype has at least ten counts. The V call is TRBV29-1, the J call TRBJ2-7; D is ambiguous. CDR3 length equals 12 residues. CDR1 is SQVTM, CDR2 ANQGSEA, per germline. Trimming removed 4 bases at V and 7 bases at J, with 14 bases between. The CDR3 bases are TGCAGCGTTGTACGGTCACCGGGTGAGCAGTACTTC. Its protein is CSVVRSPGEQYF.

Turning to this clonotype: A much larger clone lies a single base off, so this may be a read error. The chain recombines TRBV2 with TRBJ1-1, with 7 bases fitting TRBD1. Germline lookup yields CDR1 SNHLY and CDR2 FYNNEI. The CDR3 covers 14 residues. Unmatched junction bases numbered 8, after V lost 5 bases and J lost 5 bases. The CDR3 protein is CASSPKTTGTEAFF. The CDR3 DNA follows: TGTGCCAGCAGTCCCAAAACGACAGGGACTGAAGCTTTCTTT.

In this sample, this clonotype turned up many times. V and J are TRBV6-2 or TRBV6-3 and TRBJ1-1; 7 nucleotides match TRBD1. The junction had 6 bases not matched to a gene; V was cut back by 6 bases and J by 8 bases. The CDR3 runs to 12 residues. Germline CDR1 MNHEY, CDR2 SVGEGT. The CDR3 is CASRPMDREAFF. The CDR3 region has the DNA TGTGCCAGCAGGCCGATGGACAGGGAAGCTTTCTTT.

This clonotype was counted at least ten times. The V call is TRBV18, the J call TRBJ2-5; D is unclear. Trimming took off 1 base at V and 4 bases at J, with 10 bases between the two ends. Looked up from germline, CDR1 is KGHSH and CDR2 is LQKENI. The CDR3 runs to 14 residues. CDR3 coding DNA: TGTGCCAGCTCACCACAAAGGCACAGAGAGACCCAGTACTTC. Translated: CASSPQRHRETQYF.

This clonotype was seen repeatedly, ten times or more. The CDR3 reads CASSSVGGARETQYF. As DNA, the CDR3 is TGTGCCAGCAGCTCCGTGGGCGGGGCCAGGGAGACCCAGTACTTC. The V gene is TRBV7-2, the J gene TRBJ2-5, with D possibly matching TRBD2 (6 bases). Trimming removed 4 bases at V and 5 bases at J, with 17 bases between. Germline V lookup: CDR1 SGHTA, CDR2 FQGNSA. This CDR3 spans 15 amino acids. The whole variable domain, remainder taken from reference TRBV7-2 and TRBJ2-5, is GAGVSQSPSNKVTEKGKDVELRCDPISGHTALYWYRQSLGQGLEFLIYFQGNSAPDKSGLPSDRFSAERTGGSVSTLTIQRTQQEDSAVYLCASSSVGGARETQYFGPGTRLLVL.

The chain recombines TRBV7-2 with TRBJ1-1, with D unclear. V lost 3 bases and J 1 base, leaving 6 bases between the germline ends. The CDR3 length is 13 residues. Germline CDR1 reads SGHTA; CDR2 reads FQGNSA. The CDR3 region is CASSFRWNTEAFF. CDR3 bases: TGTGCCAGCAGCTTCAGATGGAACACTGAAGCTTTCTTT.

The gene calls are TRBV6-5 and TRBJ1-1; D remains unclear. The V and J ends lost 0 bases and 5 bases respectively, with 19 bases between them. Germline V gene data show CDR1 as MNHEY and CDR2 as SVGAGI. The CDR3 loop spans 17 amino acids. The DNA for the CDR3 is TGTGCCAGCAGTTACTCGAACTTTATGGCTACGGAGACTGAAGCTTTCTTT. As protein: CASSYSNFMATETEAFF.

The chain uses TRBV12-3 or TRBV12-4 and TRBJ2-5, with 8 nucleotides matching TRBD2. The J call may be mistaken, given a closer DNA end match to TRBJ2-7. CDR3 length equals 15 residues. The CDR3 sequence is CASSLKIAGINEQYF. The CDR3 DNA reads TGTGCCAGCAGTTTAAAAATAGCGGGAATCAACGAGCAGTACTTC.

V gene TRBV7-3 combines with J gene TRBJ2-3; perhaps TRBD1 as D (5 bases). V was pared by 5 bases and J by 0 bases, with 12 bases between. The CDR3 runs to 15 residues. Germline-derived CDR1 and CDR2 are SGHTA and FQGTGA. DNA of the CDR3: TGTGCCAGCAGCCAGGAAGGGGTGAGCACAGATACGCAGTATTTT. Its translation: CASSQEGVSTDTQYF.

This clonotype was observed at least ten times. V gene TRBV5-1 combines with J gene TRBJ2-3; D remains unclear. Trimming left V 4 bases short and J 2 bases short, with 5 bases between. CDR3 length: 12 residues. Germline CDR1 reads SGHRS; CDR2 reads YFSETQ. CDR3 coding DNA: TGCGCCAGCAGCCTGTACACAGATACGCAGTATTTT. Translating it yields CASSLYTDTQYF.

The chain combines TRBV25-1 with TRBJ2-3; 9 positions match TRBD1. The germline V gene has CDR1 MGHDK and CDR2 SYGVNS. Trimming took 8 bases from V and 4 from J; bases not matched to a gene: 10. The CDR3 has 15 amino acids. CDR3 residues: CASGVHRGQADTQYF. Written as DNA, the CDR3 is TGTGCCAGCGGTGTCCACAGGGGGCAGGCAGATACGCAGTATTTT.

This clonotype was seen more than once but under ten times. The rearrangement links TRBV20-1 to TRBJ2-2, with a weak D call TRBD1 (5 bases). Trimming cost V 2 bases and J 1 base, with 5 bases left between them. This CDR3 contains 13 residues. The germline gives CDR1 DFQATT, CDR2 SNEGSKA (reference sequence). CDR3 sequence reads: CSARQGNTGELFF. In nucleotides, the CDR3 is TGCAGTGCTAGACAGGGGAACACCGGGGAGCTGTTTTTT.

Regarding this clonotype: A much larger clone differs from this one at a single base, so this may be a read error. The rearrangement uses TRBV5-1 and TRBJ1-2; TRBD1 matches at 8 bases. This CDR3 comprises 16 residues. Germline V gene lookup returns CDR1 SGHRS and CDR2 YFSETQ. CDR3 in amino acids: CAGSLFAGGVNYGYTF. For the CDR3, the DNA is TGCGCCGGCAGCTTATTCGCAGGGGGCGTAAACTATGGCTACACCTTC.